This T cell receptor (beta chain) was recovered during a study of human CD8 memory T cell subsets. Total CD8+ T cells were enriched by a separation that was negative and magnetic. Each subset gave duplicate vials of under 170,000 sorted CD8+ T cells for RNA. To note about this clonotype: Its cognate antigen is unknown.

UMI-labeled 5' RACE was the method by which TCR beta libraries were made. TCRdb reworked the 5' RACE reads into one entry per CDR3 protein, no DNA. The listing records fewer than 7,500 distinct CDR3 sequences. Regarding the study as a whole: Unlike effector memory cells, stem-like memory and precursor exhausted T cells displayed similarly high diversity. Stem-like memory T cells and precursor exhausted T cells had repertoires whose mutual overlap was minimal.

The CDR3 has 14 residues. CDR1 is SEHNR and CDR2 is FQNEAQ in the germline V gene (reference sequence). The rearrangement joins TRBV7-9 to TRBJ2-3; checking the TCRdb D call of TRBD1 is not possible without DNA. This receptor was identified in a human donor in good health. Sequences were obtained from CD8+ stem-like memory T cells (TSCM and TCM) sorted from PBMCs. Noted subset: stem-like memory CD8 T cells (TSTEM), CCR7+ PD-1- TIGIT-. CDR3 amino acids: CASNPRDRDYTQYF.